This T cell receptor beta chain was recorded in a study of shared clonotypes between healthy human individuals. Regarding this clone: As yet, its antigen is unknown.

As originally analysed: Junction-only sequences without quality scores were provided by ImmunoSEQ, so filtering was different. Here immunoSEQ multiplex PCR was the method, and the copy in TCRdb shows in-frame clones only, minus some. V, J and clone size are taken as reported in that table, and D and trimming were inferred from the DNA itself. The table lists fewer than 600,000 clones, 60% to 85% of them singletons. The CDR3 spans 13 residues. CDR1 SGHTA and CDR2 FQGNSA come from the germline V gene. Losses at the gene ends were 5 bases for V and 5 bases for J; bases not matched to a gene: 6. General study points: Donor scarcity curtailed the genetic and exposure-history diversity represented herein. An anticipated effect of sequencing depth on clonotype sharing among donors was recognized.

The clonotype was recovered from a woman between 35 and 50 years old in good health. Some clones in this sample may be carry-over from other donors' samples. J is TRBJ2-7 and V is TRBV7-2; the match to TRBD1 covers 7 bases. The sequenced material came from PBMCs. The CDR3 loop reads CASSIQTGNEQYF. CDR3 sequence (DNA): TGTGCCAGCAGCATCCAGACAGGGAACGAGCAGTACTTC. The whole variable domain, filled in from reference TRBV7-2 and TRBJ2-7, reads GAGVSQSPSNKVTEKGKDVELRCDPISGHTALYWYRQSLGQGLEFLIYFQGNSAPDKSGLPSDRFSAERTGGSVSTLTIQRTQQEDSAVYLCASSIQTGNEQYFGPGTRLTVT.